The rows below give T cell receptor beta chains drawn from one sample of a study of CD8 T cells in Susac syndrome. TCRdb passed the immunoSEQ multiplex PCR reads through MiXCR, listing each CDR3 protein once. The sample has 100,000 to 150,000 distinct CDR3 sequences; 90% to 95% are singletons. The sample was CD4+ T cells from PBMCs. These receptors were obtained from a human donor in good health. CDR3s include the opening cysteine and the closing phenylalanine or tryptophan. D genes are given only for firm matches. For some rows the clone size is stated as once, few or many, or as a class when expanded; others skip it.

D gene,J gene,V gene,clone size,CDR3 DNA,CDR3 protein
TRBD2,TRBJ2-3,TRBV5-6,-,TGTGCCAGCAGCTTGCTTCGGGAGGGCACAGATACGCAGTATTTT,CASSLLREGTDTQYF
TRBD1,TRBJ2-7,TRBV29-1,-,TGCAGCGTTTCGGGGTTCCGGGACAGCTCCTACGAGCAGTACTTC,CSVSGFRDSSYEQYF
TRBD2,TRBJ2-7,TRBV28,-,TGTGCCAGCAGGCGAAGTAGCGGGATGAGGGAGCAGTACTTC,CASRRSSGMREQYF
-,TRBJ2-7,TRBV19,once,TGTGCCAGTAGTAAGGGCCGGGACCCACTCTACGAGCAGTACTTC,CASSKGRDPLYEQYF
-,TRBJ2-2,TRBV23-1,-,-,CASSRQRRTPGSCFF
-,TRBJ2-1,TRBV28,few,TGTGCCAGCAGTTTTGGGGGATCCTACAATGAGCAGTTCTTC,CASSFGGSYNEQFF
-,TRBJ1-4,TRBV7-2,-,TGTGCCAGCAGCCTTCCCCGCCAGGGAGGAAGTGAAAAACTGTTTTTT,CASSLPRQGGSEKLFF
-,TRBJ2-1,TRBV23-1,-,TGCGCCAGCAGTCAATCTCAGAGAGCGGAATACAATGAGCAGTTCTTC,CASSQSQRAEYNEQFF
TRBD1,TRBJ1-1,TRBV20-1,-,TGCAGTGCCGACGGACAGGGAAAGAACACTGAAGCTTTCTTT,CSADGQGKNTEAFF
TRBD2,TRBJ2-1,TRBV6-1,-,TGTGCCAGCAGTGAGGGACTAGCGGTTTACAATGAGCAGTTCTTC,CASSEGLAVYNEQFF
-,TRBJ1-3,TRBV15,few,TGTGCCACCAGCCGCGACAGGTTCTCTGGAAACACCATATATTTT,CATSRDRFSGNTIYF
-,TRBJ1-1,TRBV6-1,-,TGTGCCAGCAGTGAAGAGGGAGGGGAGACCCAAGCTTTCTTT,CASSEEGGETQAFF
-,TRBJ1-2,TRBV7-2,-,TGTGCCAGCAGCCCGGAGGTGGGTGGCTACACCTTC,CASSPEVGGYTF
-,TRBJ2-7,TRBV7-9,-,TGTGCCAGCAGCCCGTCGTTGGGGTTCGGGGAGCAGTACTTC,CASSPSLGFGEQYF
-,TRBJ2-5,TRBV12-3/TRBV12-4,once,TGTGCCAGCAGCCTAAGGGTGGAGACCCAGTACTTC,CASSLRVETQYF
TRBD1,TRBJ2-3,TRBV29-1,-,TGCAGCGCCGGCACAGGGGTCACAGATACGCAGTATTTT,CSAGTGVTDTQYF
-,TRBJ1-3,TRBV29-1,-,TGCAGCGCTTGGGGGGCTGGAAACACCATATATTTT,CSAWGAGNTIYF
-,TRBJ1-5,TRBV5-1,-,TGCGCCAGCAGCACGGACGGGAAGGGTCAGCCCCAGCATTTT,CASSTDGKGQPQHF
-,TRBJ1-2,TRBV7-2,-,TGTGCCAGCAGGCCCGCCAACTATGGCTACACCTTC,CASRPANYGYTF
TRBD2,TRBJ2-1,TRBV30,-,TGTGCCTGGAGGGGGGGGATGGGGTCCTACAATGAGCAGTTCTTC,CAWRGGMGSYNEQFF
TRBD2,TRBJ2-3,TRBV2,-,TGTGCCAGCAGTGAAGGACTAGCGGGGACAGATACGCAGTATTTT,CASSEGLAGTDTQYF
TRBD2,TRBJ2-7,TRBV25-1,-,TGTGCCAGCAGCAGGGCGGGAGGGCCCGGCGAGCAGTACTTC,CASSRAGGPGEQYF
-,TRBJ2-1,TRBV12-3/TRBV12-4,-,TGTGCCAGCAGTCTGGGAAGGGACAATGAGCAGTTCTTC,CASSLGRDNEQFF
-,TRBJ2-7,TRBV20-1,-,TGCAGTGCTAGCCCCCGGAGGGTTAGTTTGTACGAGCAGTACTTC,CSASPRRVSLYEQYF
-,TRBJ2-6,TRBV29-1,-,TGCAGCGTTGTTGGCTCTGGGGCCAACGTCCTGACTTTC,CSVVGSGANVLTF
TRBD2,TRBJ2-1,TRBV5-1,-,TGCGCCAGCAGCCCCGTGGTAGCGGGAGCCGACGAGCAGTTCTTC,CASSPVVAGADEQFF
-,TRBJ1-1,TRBV3-1,-,TGTGCCAGCAGCCTCCTAGGGTTACAAGCTTTCTTT,CASSLLGLQAFF
-,TRBJ2-1,TRBV23-1,-,TGCGCCAGCAGTCAACTTGGGGACTCCCTCAGAGAGCAGTTCTTC,CASSQLGDSLREQFF
TRBD1,TRBJ2-2,TRBV28,-,TGTGCCAGCAGTTTACGGACAGGGGGAACCGGGGAGCTGTTTTTT,CASSLRTGGTGELFF
TRBD1,TRBJ2-7,TRBV7-9,-,TGTGCCAGCAGACTACAGGGGGCGGACGAGCAGTACTTC,CASRLQGADEQYF
TRBD2,TRBJ2-1,TRBV3-1,once,TGTGCCAGCAGGACTAGCGGGGGAGATGAGCAGTTCTTC,CASRTSGGDEQFF